These 30 T cell receptor beta chains were sequenced from one sample in a study of T cell clonality in common variable immunodeficiency (dated by TCRdb to the mid-2010s). Receptor libraries were prepared by the immunoSEQ multiplex PCR assay. The source is immuneACCESS, and TCRdb retained only in-frame sequences with V and J called. Part of the clones is not carried over; for the studies checked, unresolved V genes explain less than half of this, and the remainder is unexplained. For this sample, tens of thousands of clones are listed, none of them singletons. Clones ranked in the top ten supply roughly 5.3% of the sample. Sequencing used peripheral blood mononuclear cells. Source of these receptors: a person aged 18-70 years in good health.

Concerning this clone: The read stops 3 residues short of the end of the CDR3; the missing end is completed from the germline J gene. This chain uses TRBV18 with TRBJ1-1, with a tentative D call TRBD1 (5 bases). The germline CDR1 and CDR2 sequences are KGHSH and LQKENI. V lost 2 bases and J lost 1, with 11 bases in between. The CDR3 covers 15 residues. The CDR3 here is CASSPLWGTNTEAFF. The covered CDR3 bases are TGTGCCAGCTCACCATTATGGGGCACGAACACTGAA.

This clone was recorded at least ten times. The read ends 3 residues before the CDR3 terminus; that terminus is restored from the germline J gene. The V and J genes are TRBV5-1 and TRBJ2-5; TRBD2 matches at 11 bases. The germline V gene encodes CDR1 SGHRS and CDR2 YFSETQ. The CDR3 is 16 amino acids. Germline trimming cut 0 bases from V and 4 bases from J; bases unmatched to any gene: 5. CDR3: CASSLETSGTGETQYF. The part of the CDR3 DNA that was read is TGCGCCAGCAGCTTGGAGACTAGCGGGACAGGAGAGACC.

This clone was seen at least ten times. The CDR3 end lies 3 residues beyond the end of the read and is filled in from the germline J gene. This chain joins TRBV12-3 or TRBV12-4 and TRBJ2-3; 7 bases fit TRBD2. Unmatched junction bases numbered 9, after V lost 6 bases and J lost 3 bases. CDR3 length equals 15 residues. The CDR3 reads CASRQRLASTDTQYF. The CDR3 bases that were read are TGTGCCAGCAGACAGAGACTAGCTTCTACAGATACG.

This clone was observed at least ten times. Read data end 3 residues before the CDR3 end; the end is taken from the germline J gene. V and J are TRBV20-1 and TRBJ2-3; TRBD2 matches at 9 bases. J gave up 7 bases and V 0 bases, and 11 bases lay outside the gene matches. The CDR3 runs 16 residues. Germline V gene sequence: CDR1 DFQATT, CDR2 SNEGSKA (reference sequence). The CDR3 here is CSARDMVAGAVNTQYF. The CDR3 DNA, read in part, is TGCAGTGCTAGAGATATGGTAGCGGGGGCTGTGAATACG.

There are many counts of this clone. The sequence runs out 3 residues before the end of the CDR3; the remainder is reconstructed from the germline J gene. This specimen includes other DNA sequences encoding the same CDR3. This chain uses TRBV6-2 or TRBV6-3 with TRBJ1-5; 11 bases agree with TRBD1. Germline V gene sequence: CDR1 MNHEY, CDR2 SVGEGT. The V and J ends lost 4 bases and 6 bases, in that order; junction bases with no gene match: 5. The CDR3 sequence is 15 residues long. The sequenced CDR3 bases are TGTGCCAGCAGTTGGACAGGGGGCGAAGCTCAGCCC. Translation gives CASSWTGGEAQP. The entire CDR3 reads CASSWTGGEAQPQHF.

This clone was recorded at least ten times. The read terminates 3 residues before the CDR3 end, so the remaining end is supplied by the germline J gene. The gene calls are TRBV19 and TRBJ2-2; the match to TRBD1 covers 7 bases. V was clipped by 8 bases and J by 4 bases; unmatched bases: 10. The CDR3 totals 15 residues. Germline lookup yields CDR1 LNHDA and CDR2 SQIVND (reference sequence). CDR3: CASDKTGFGTGELFF. The CDR3 DNA, read in part, is TGTGCCAGTGACAAGACAGGGTTCGGCACCGGGGAG.

This clone was detected many times. With the read ending 3 residues before the CDR3 end, the germline J gene is used to fill in that end. V gene TRBV19 combines with J gene TRBJ2-2, with D possibly being TRBD2 (5 bases). The CDR3 covers 14 residues. The V and J ends lost 4 bases and 1 base respectively, with 7 bases between them. Germline V lookup: CDR1 LNHDA, CDR2 SQIVND (reference sequence). CDR3 protein: CASSSGWNTGELFF. Partial CDR3 DNA: TGTGCCAGTAGTAGCGGGTGGAACACCGGGGAG. Full variable domain (missing parts from reference TRBV19 and TRBJ2-2): DGGITQSPKYLFRKEGQNVTLSCEQNLNHDAMYWYRQDPGQGLRLIYYSQIVNDFQKGDIAEGYSVSREKKESFPLTVTSAQKNPTAFYLCASSSGWNTGELFFGEGSRLTVL.

This clone was observed many times. The CDR3 is cut off 3 residues early in the read; its end comes from the germline J gene. The J gene is TRBJ2-3, the V gene TRBV2, with a tentative D call TRBD1 (6 bases). The V end lost 7 bases, the J end lost 2 bases, and 13 bases lay between the germline ends. Germline CDR1 is SNHLY and CDR2 is FYNNEI. The CDR3 spans 14 residues. CDR3 DNA, as far as it was read: TGTGCCAGCATCCAGGGGCCCCACACAGATACG. Amino acids: CASIQGPHTDT. The whole CDR3 protein reads CASIQGPHTDTQYF.

This clone was counted between two and nine times. The CDR3 extends 3 residues past the end of the read, so its final part is completed from the germline J gene. The V gene is TRBV2, the J gene TRBJ2-7, with TRBD2 matching 7 bases. Germline CDR1 SNHLY, CDR2 FYNNEI. The CDR3 spans 15 residues. V trimming: 6 bases; J trimming: 3 bases; junction bases outside the gene matches: 11. CDR3 residues: CASRERLASIYEQYF. The covered CDR3 bases are TGTGCCAGCAGGGAAAGACTAGCTTCCATCTACGAG.

This clone has ten or more counts. Sequencing ends 3 residues short of the CDR3 end; the germline J gene provides the rest. The genes are TRBV7-8 and TRBJ2-6; no reliable D call. The CDR3 consists of 18 residues. Germline V gene sequence: CDR1 SGHVS, CDR2 FQNEAQ. V lost 5 bases to trimming and J lost 0 bases, with 17 bases between them. CDR3: CASSPQTHPISGANVLTF. CDR3 DNA (partial): TGTGCCAGCAGCCCCCAAACTCACCCGATCTCTGGGGCCAACGTC.

This clone occurred many times. Mismatch with germline at one junction end may stem from a read error. The sequenced CDR3 bases are TGTGCCAGCAGCTGGGACAGGGGAGGAGATTCG. It is translated as CASSWDRGGDS. The full CDR3 is CASSWDRGGDSQYF. V gene TRBV7-2 combines with J gene TRBJ2-3; 10 bases are shared with TRBD1. The read comes to an end 3 residues before the CDR3 does, leaving the germline J gene to fill in the end. The V gene's germline CDR1 is SGHTA and CDR2 FQGNSA. This CDR3 has 14 residues.

This clone has at least ten counts. The missing CDR3 end, 3 residues past where the read stops, is filled in from the germline J gene. The chain uses TRBV5-1 and TRBJ2-3; 14 nucleotides line up with TRBD2. This CDR3 has 18 amino acids. Germline CDR1 is SGHRS and CDR2 is YFSETQ. V lost 4 bases to trimming and J lost 0 bases; unmatched junction nucleotides: 7. CDR3 in amino acids: CASSQGLAGGGSTDTQYF. The CDR3 DNA, read in part, is TGCGCCAGCAGCCAAGGACTAGCGGGAGGTGGGAGCACAGATACG.

This clone was detected only a few times. The read stops 3 residues short of the end of the CDR3; the missing end is completed from the germline J gene. The chain uses TRBV7-6 and TRBJ1-1; 7 bases fit TRBD1. The CDR3 is 12 amino acids. Germline CDR1 and CDR2: SGHVS and FNYEAQ. V lost 4 bases, J lost 5 bases, and 1 base stayed unmatched. The CDR3 reads CASSSDRTEAFF. The part of the CDR3 DNA that was read is TGTGCCAGCAGCTCGGACAGGACTGAA.

This clone appeared many times. The read stops 3 residues short of the end of the CDR3; the missing end is completed from the germline J gene. J is TRBJ2-7 and V is TRBV18; 8 positions match TRBD1. The CDR3 spans 14 residues. CDR1 is KGHSH and CDR2 is LQKENI in the germline V gene. The junction had 3 bases not matched to a gene; V was cut back by 3 bases and J by 2 bases. Incomplete CDR3 DNA: TGTGCCAGCTCACCTGGGACAGGCCCCTACGAG. Translated, it gives CASSPGTGPYE. The whole CDR3 sequence is CASSPGTGPYEQYF.

The sample holds many counts of this clone. This CDR3 reads CSARWDSQETQYF. CDR3 bases read: TGCAGTGCTAGATGGGACAGCCAAGAGACC. The rearrangement joins TRBV20-1 to TRBJ2-5; 7 bases match TRBD1. The read stops 3 residues short of the end of the CDR3; the missing end is completed from the germline J gene. Germline CDR1 reads DFQATT; CDR2 reads SNEGSKA (reference sequence). The CDR3 consists of 13 residues. Losses at the gene ends were 2 bases for V and 1 base for J; bases not matched to a gene: 1.

In this sample, this clone turned up many times. The missing CDR3 end, 3 residues past where the read stops, is filled in from the germline J gene. The chain couples TRBV5-1 to TRBJ1-3, with TRBD1 matching over 9 bases. The CDR3 runs to 16 residues. Germline V gives CDR1 SGHRS, CDR2 YFSETQ. V lost 3 bases, J lost 0 bases, and 4 bases stayed unmatched. CDR3 protein: CASSWGQGYSGNTIYF. The DNA read from the CDR3 is TGCGCCAGCAGCTGGGGACAGGGCTACTCTGGAAACACC.

This clone was picked up many times. Read sequence stops 3 residues before the CDR3 end, and the germline J gene provides the missing end. V and J are TRBV6-2 or TRBV6-3 and TRBJ2-7, with D uncertain. The CDR3 runs 12 residues. Germline CDR1 reads MNHEY; CDR2 reads SVGEGT. With 5 bases removed from V and 2 bases from J, the gap between germline ends came to 7 bases. CDR3 bases read: TGTGCCAGCAGTCCACATCCCTACGAG. Translating gives CASSPHPYE. The full-length CDR3 reads as CASSPHPYEQYF.

This clone appeared many times. The CDR3 loop is CASSVGVGRGINSYEQYF. The sequenced part of the CDR3 DNA is TGTGCCAGCAGCGTAGGAGTGGGGAGGGGGATCAACTCCTACGAG. The gene calls are TRBV9 and TRBJ2-7; D possibly corresponds to TRBD2 (7 bases). Read coverage stops 3 residues before the CDR3 terminus; the germline J gene supplies the remainder. Trimming took off 0 bases at V and 0 bases at J, with 19 bases between the two ends. The CDR3 totals 18 residues. Looked up from germline, CDR1 is SGDLS and CDR2 is YYNGEE.

This clone was observed many times. The sequence runs out 3 residues before the end of the CDR3; the remainder is reconstructed from the germline J gene. The chain uses TRBV29-1 and TRBJ2-2, with 9 bases aligning to TRBD1. Germline loops: CDR1 SQVTM, CDR2 ANQGSEA. V gave up 2 bases and J gave up 6 bases; unmatched junction bases: 7. The CDR3 consists of 15 residues. The CDR3 bases that were read are TGCAGCGTTGAACCGCTGGACAGGGGTGCCGGGGAG. Its protein product is CSVEPLDRGAGE. The whole CDR3 protein is CSVEPLDRGAGELFF.

Ten or more counts support this clone. Read sequence stops 3 residues before the CDR3 end, and the germline J gene provides the missing end. This sequence joins TRBV20-1 and TRBJ2-2; D call uncertain. Germline assignment: CDR1 DFQATT and CDR2 SNEGSKA (reference sequence). Trimming took off 0 bases at V and 3 bases at J, with 8 bases between the two ends. The CDR3 contains 14 residues. The DNA read from the CDR3 is TGCAGTGCTAGAGAGGCAGAGGACACCGGGGAG. Residues: CSAREAEDTGE. The whole CDR3 protein is CSAREAEDTGELFF.

This clone was recorded at least ten times. CDR3 loop: CASSPYQRDTQYF. Incomplete CDR3 DNA: TGTGCCAGCTCACCCTATCAACGAGATACG. This rearrangement joins TRBV18 to TRBJ2-3; no definite D call. The DNA ends 3 residues before the CDR3 does, and the rest of the CDR3 is filled in from the germline J gene. With 3 bases removed from V and 5 bases from J, the gap between germline ends came to 9 bases. Germline CDR1 reads KGHSH; CDR2 reads LQKENI. CDR3 size: 13 residues.

This clone was detected ten times or more. The observed sequence ends 3 residues before the CDR3 terminus, with the missing tail filled in from the germline J gene. This chain links TRBV20-1 with TRBJ1-5; TRBD1 matches 12 bases. There are 18 residues in the CDR3. Trimming at V came to 0 bases and at J to 3 bases, leaving 9 bases not matched to a gene. Germline V gives CDR1 DFQATT, CDR2 SNEGSKA (reference sequence). CDR3: CSARDPGQGAGNNQPQHF. CDR3 DNA, as far as it was read: TGCAGTGCTAGAGATCCGGGACAGGGGGCCGGTAACAATCAGCCC.

In its sample, this clone was seen many times. The read gets to within 3 residues of the CDR3 end, and the germline J gene fills in the rest. The chain couples TRBV2 to TRBJ2-1, with TRBD1 identical over 9 bases. The CDR3 is made up of 17 amino acids. Per the germline V gene, CDR1 is SNHLY and CDR2 is FYNNEI. The V gene end was trimmed by 4 bases and the J gene end by 2 bases; junction bases not matched to a gene: 9. CDR3 DNA (partial): TGTGCCAGCAGTGTCGCCCCGACAGGGGGGACCTACAATGAG. It codes for CASSVAPTGGTYNE. Given in full, the CDR3 is CASSVAPTGGTYNEQFF.

This clone was observed at least ten times. The CDR3 goes on 3 residues after the read ends, and that part is filled in from the germline J gene. This sequence joins TRBV29-1 and TRBJ2-2, with D possibly being TRBD1 (5 bases). This CDR3 is 14 amino acids long. The V gene's germline CDR1 is SQVTM and CDR2 ANQGSEA. Trimming left V 2 bases short and J 5 bases short, with 12 bases between. CDR3 bases read: TGCAGCGTTGAAAGGGGCCTGAGAACCGGGGAG. It specifies CSVERGLRTGE. The CDR3, in full, reads CSVERGLRTGELFF.

This clone appeared many times. The read comes to an end 3 residues before the CDR3 does, leaving the germline J gene to fill in the end. J is TRBJ2-5 and V is TRBV14; 7 bases agree with TRBD2. Germline-derived CDR1 and CDR2 are SGHDN and FVKESK. The CDR3 spans 13 residues. V shed 3 bases, J shed 5 bases, and the junction held 3 bases outside the gene matches. The CDR3 sequence: CASSHGGYETQYF. Incomplete CDR3 DNA: TGTGCCAGCAGCCACGGGGGGTACGAGACC.

This clone was detected many times. The missing CDR3 end, 3 residues past where the read stops, is filled in from the germline J gene. The genes are TRBV5-1 and TRBJ2-1; D remains ambiguous. The CDR3 totals 13 residues. The germline V gene has CDR1 SGHRS and CDR2 YFSETQ. Trimming cost V 0 bases and J 6 bases, with 7 bases left between them. The CDR3 protein is CASSLGLANEQFF. The sequenced CDR3 bases are TGCGCCAGCAGCTTGGGACTTGCCAATGAG. The full variable domain, its missing parts supplied by reference TRBV5-1 and TRBJ2-1, is KAGVTQTPRYLIKTRGQQVTLSCSPISGHRSVSWYQQTPGQGLQFLFEYFSETQRNKGNFPGRFSGRQFSNSRSEMNVSTLELGDSALYLCASSLGLANEQFFGPGTRLTVL.

Relative to its sample, this clone is large. The CDR3 extends 3 residues past the end of the read, so its final part is completed from the germline J gene. V and J are TRBV19 and TRBJ2-1; TRBD1 is a possible D gene (6 bases). The CDR3 is 15 amino acids. With 3 bases removed from V and 2 bases from J, the gap between germline ends came to 11 bases. Germline V CDR1 and CDR2: LNHDA, SQIVND (reference sequence). The CDR3 loop reads CASSMVQGPYNEQFF. The CDR3 DNA, read in part, is TGTGCCAGTAGTATGGTACAGGGCCCCTACAATGAG.

Many counts were recorded for this clone. The read gets to within 3 residues of the CDR3 end, and the germline J gene fills in the rest. This chain uses TRBV7-3 with TRBJ2-5, with D hard to call. From germline, CDR1 is SGHTA and CDR2 FQGTGA. V shed 2 bases and J shed 0 bases, with 4 bases lying between them. The CDR3 sequence is 13 residues long. This chain's CDR3 is CASSLADQETQYF. The CDR3 DNA, read in part, is TGTGCCAGCAGCTTAGCGGACCAAGAGACC.

A note on this clone: Sequencing ends 3 residues short of the CDR3 end; the germline J gene provides the rest. The J gene is TRBJ2-3, the V gene TRBV20-1, with 7 nucleotides matching TRBD1. Germline CDR1 reads DFQATT; CDR2 reads SNEGSKA (reference sequence). This CDR3 spans 13 amino acids. The CDR3 spells CSAGRTGSETQYF. The DNA read from the CDR3 is TGCAGTGCTGGAAGGACAGGATCGGAGACG.

Ten or more counts support this clone. With the read ending 3 residues before the CDR3 end, the germline J gene is used to fill in that end. This chain joins TRBV28 and TRBJ1-6; D is possibly TRBD1 (6 bases). CDR1 is MDHEN, CDR2 SYDVKM, per germline. This CDR3 region has 16 residues. The V end lost 7 bases, the J end lost 2 bases, and 15 bases lay between the germline ends. This CDR3 reads CASTLGGGPYNSPLHF. The DNA read from the CDR3 is TGTGCCAGCACCCTAGGGGGGGGGCCCTATAATTCACCC. Based on the CDR3 plus reference TRBV28 and TRBJ1-6, the full variable domain is DVKVTQSSRYLVKRTGEKVFLECVQDMDHENMFWYRQDPGLGLRLIYFSYDVKMKEKGDIPEGYSVSREKKERFSLILESASTNQTSMYLCASTLGGGPYNSPLHFGNGTRLTVT.